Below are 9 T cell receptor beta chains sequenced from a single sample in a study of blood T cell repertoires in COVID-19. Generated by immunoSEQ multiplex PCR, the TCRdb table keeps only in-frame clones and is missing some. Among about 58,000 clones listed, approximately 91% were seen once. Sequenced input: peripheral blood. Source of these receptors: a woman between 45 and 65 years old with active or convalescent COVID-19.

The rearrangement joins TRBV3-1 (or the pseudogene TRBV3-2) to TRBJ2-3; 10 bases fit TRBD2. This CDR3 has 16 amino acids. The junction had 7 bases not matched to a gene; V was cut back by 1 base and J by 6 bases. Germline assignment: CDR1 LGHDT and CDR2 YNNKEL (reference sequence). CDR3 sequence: CASSQATGTSVDTQYF. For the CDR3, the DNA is TGTGCCAGCAGCCAAGCAACCGGGACTAGCGTCGATACGCAGTATTTT.

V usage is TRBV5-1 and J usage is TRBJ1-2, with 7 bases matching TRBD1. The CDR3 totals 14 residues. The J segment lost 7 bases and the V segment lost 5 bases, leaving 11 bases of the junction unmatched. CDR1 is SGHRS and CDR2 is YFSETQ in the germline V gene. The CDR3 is CASRHITGEAGYTF. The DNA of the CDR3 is TGCGCCAGCAGGCATATCACAGGGGAGGCTGGCTACACCTTC.

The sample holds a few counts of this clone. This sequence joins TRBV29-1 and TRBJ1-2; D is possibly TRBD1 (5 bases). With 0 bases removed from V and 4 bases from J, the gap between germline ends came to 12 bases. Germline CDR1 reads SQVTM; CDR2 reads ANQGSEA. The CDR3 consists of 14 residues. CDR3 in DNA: TGCAGCGTTGAAGAGCCAGGCAGGGTCTATGGCTACACCTTC. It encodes CSVEEPGRVYGYTF. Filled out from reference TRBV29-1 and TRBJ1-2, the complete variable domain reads SAVISQKPSRDICQRGTSLTIQCQVDSQVTMMFWYRQQPGQSLTLIATANQGSEATYESGFVIDKFPISRPNLTFSTLTVSNMSPEDSSIYLCSVEEPGRVYGYTFGSGTRLTVV.

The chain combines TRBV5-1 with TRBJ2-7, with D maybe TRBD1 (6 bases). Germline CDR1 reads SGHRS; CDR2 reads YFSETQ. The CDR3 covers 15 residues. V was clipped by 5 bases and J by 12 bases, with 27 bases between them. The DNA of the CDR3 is TGCGCCAGCAGTCAAAGCCGGGACATCTCAACACGGCGGTACTTC. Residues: CASSQSRDISTRRYF.

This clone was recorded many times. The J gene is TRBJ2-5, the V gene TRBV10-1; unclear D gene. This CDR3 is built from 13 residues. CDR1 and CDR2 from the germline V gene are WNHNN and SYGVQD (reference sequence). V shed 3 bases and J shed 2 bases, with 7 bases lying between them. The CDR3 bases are TGCGCCAGCAGTGACAGTTTTCAAGAGACCCAGTACTTC. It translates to CASSDSFQETQYF.

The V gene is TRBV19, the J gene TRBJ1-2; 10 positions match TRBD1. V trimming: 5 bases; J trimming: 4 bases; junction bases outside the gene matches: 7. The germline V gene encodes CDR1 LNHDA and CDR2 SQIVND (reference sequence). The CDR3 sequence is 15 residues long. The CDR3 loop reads CASSLRQGATYGYTF. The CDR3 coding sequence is TGTGCCAGTAGTCTGAGACAGGGGGCTACCTATGGCTACACCTTC.

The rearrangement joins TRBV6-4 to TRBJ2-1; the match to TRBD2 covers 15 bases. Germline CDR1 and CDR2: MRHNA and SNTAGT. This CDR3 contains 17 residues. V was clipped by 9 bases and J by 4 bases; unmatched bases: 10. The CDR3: CARPGLAGGVGYNEQFF. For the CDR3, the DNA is TGTGCCAGACCGGGACTAGCGGGAGGAGTGGGGTACAATGAGCAGTTCTTC.

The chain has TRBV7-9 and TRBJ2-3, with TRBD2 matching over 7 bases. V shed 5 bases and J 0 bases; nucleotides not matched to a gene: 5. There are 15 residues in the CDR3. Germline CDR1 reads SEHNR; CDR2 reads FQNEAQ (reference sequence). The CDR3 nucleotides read TGTGCCAGCAGCACGAGCGGGAAAAGCACAGATACGCAGTATTTT. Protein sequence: CASSTSGKSTDTQYF.

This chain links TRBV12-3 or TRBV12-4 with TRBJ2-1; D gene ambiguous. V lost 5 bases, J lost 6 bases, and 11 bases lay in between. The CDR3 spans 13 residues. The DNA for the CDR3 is TGTGCCAGCAGTACCCACGTCGGCAATGAGCAGTTCTTC. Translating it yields CASSTHVGNEQFF.